This T cell receptor beta chain was found in a study of blood T cell repertoires in COVID-19. V lost 0 bases, J lost 7 bases, and 13 bases lay in between. The length of the CDR3 is 14 residues. Germline-derived CDR1 and CDR2 are LGHDT and YNNKEL (reference sequence). Profiling relied on immunoSEQ multiplex PCR, and the TCRdb table lists in-frame clones only, not all of them. Counted here are more than 250,000 clones, about 90% occurring once; the ten biggest clones make up about 1.7%. This clone was seen only once. This receptor was obtained from a woman aged 18-29 years with acute COVID-19. The sequencing sample was made of PBMCs or T cells enriched from blood (not recorded which). The genes are TRBV3-1 (or the pseudogene TRBV3-2) and TRBJ2-7; maybe TRBD1 (6 bases). CDR3 sequence reads: CASSQDAERGEQYF. The CDR3 coding sequence is TGTGCCAGCAGCCAAGATGCAGAGAGGGGGGAGCAGTACTTC.